Listed below are T cell receptor beta chains from one sample, sequenced in a study of cytomegalovirus exposure and HLA in healthy donors. Libraries were prepared by immunoSEQ multiplex PCR; TCRdb keeps only in-frame clonotypes and omits some of them. The table includes some 140,000 clones, around three quarters detected once. Sequencing was carried out using PBMCs. The source of these receptors is a man in his thirties or forties in good health. CDR3s include the opening cysteine and the closing phenylalanine or tryptophan. The D gene is left open where the match is weak. A clone size is listed for some rows: how often the clone was seen (once, few, many), or a class if it is expanded.

cdr3_aa: CASRKTGPGTQYF; cdr3_nt: TGTGCCAGCAGGAAGACAGGGCCCGGGACCCAGTACTTC; clone_size: -; v_call: TRBV6-5; d_call: TRBD1; j_call: TRBJ2-5
cdr3_aa: CASSPIAGRANEQFF; cdr3_nt: TGTGCCAGCTCACCAATAGCGGGCCGGGCCAATGAGCAGTTCTTC; clone_size: few; v_call: TRBV18; d_call: TRBD2; j_call: TRBJ2-1
cdr3_aa: CAWSVTKETQYF; cdr3_nt: TGTGCCTGGAGTGTAACAAAAGAGACCCAGTACTTC; clone_size: -; v_call: TRBV30; d_call: -; j_call: TRBJ2-5
cdr3_aa: CASSKAGAGLDEQFF; cdr3_nt: TGTGCCAGCAGTAAAGCGGGAGCGGGTTTGGATGAGCAGTTCTTC; clone_size: -; v_call: TRBV7-9; d_call: TRBD2; j_call: TRBJ2-1
cdr3_aa: CASSMTSGRSLYEQYF; cdr3_nt: TGTGCCAGTAGTATGACTAGCGGGAGGAGCCTCTACGAGCAGTACTTC; clone_size: -; v_call: TRBV19; d_call: TRBD2; j_call: TRBJ2-7
cdr3_aa: CSSSFPGQGAYGYTF; cdr3_nt: TGTTCCAGCAGCTTTCCCGGACAGGGGGCCTATGGCTACACCTTC; clone_size: -; v_call: TRBV7-9; d_call: TRBD1; j_call: TRBJ1-2
cdr3_aa: CASAAGTGADQPQHF; cdr3_nt: TGTGCCAGCGCAGCCGGGACAGGGGCTGATCAGCCCCAGCATTTT; clone_size: once; v_call: TRBV5-8; d_call: TRBD1; j_call: TRBJ1-5
cdr3_aa: CASSRQGIGGELFF; cdr3_nt: TGTGCCAGTAGCCGACAGGGTATAGGCGGGGAGCTGTTTTTT; clone_size: -; v_call: TRBV19; d_call: TRBD1; j_call: TRBJ2-2
cdr3_aa: CASISGAGSSYNEQFF; cdr3_nt: TGTGCCAGTATAAGCGGGGCGGGAAGCTCCTACAATGAGCAGTTCTTC; clone_size: few; v_call: TRBV19; d_call: TRBD2; j_call: TRBJ2-1
cdr3_aa: CASSPIALNQPQHF; cdr3_nt: TGTGCCAGCAGCCCAATAGCCTTGAATCAGCCCCAGCATTTT; clone_size: -; v_call: TRBV28; d_call: -; j_call: TRBJ1-5
cdr3_aa: CASSSQETQYF; cdr3_nt: TGTGCCAGCAGCTCGCAAGAGACCCAGTACTTC; clone_size: -; v_call: TRBV7-6; d_call: -; j_call: TRBJ2-5
cdr3_aa: CASSPRAGQLEYF; cdr3_nt: TGTGCCAGCAGCCCAAGGGCGGGTCAACTGGAGTACTTC; clone_size: -; v_call: TRBV7-2; d_call: -; j_call: TRBJ2-4
cdr3_aa: CASSLSTAREGAFF; cdr3_nt: TGTGCCAGCAGCTTATCTACCGCCAGGGAAGGGGCTTTCTTT; clone_size: few; v_call: TRBV7-9; d_call: -; j_call: TRBJ1-1
cdr3_aa: CASSFVLGDNEQFF; cdr3_nt: TGTGCCAGCAGCTTTGTACTAGGCGACAATGAGCAGTTCTTC; clone_size: -; v_call: TRBV11-1; d_call: -; j_call: TRBJ2-1
cdr3_aa: CASSRTGSSYNEQFF; cdr3_nt: TGTGCCAGCAGCCGAACAGGGAGCTCCTACAATGAGCAGTTCTTC; clone_size: -; v_call: TRBV5-8; d_call: -; j_call: TRBJ2-1
cdr3_aa: CASSTRQGGFADTQYF; cdr3_nt: TGTGCCAGCAGCACCCGACAGGGCGGGTTCGCAGATACGCAGTATTTT; clone_size: few; v_call: TRBV7-8; d_call: TRBD1; j_call: TRBJ2-3
cdr3_aa: CSAGGDPGSYGYTF; cdr3_nt: TGCAGCGCCGGCGGGGACCCCGGGAGCTATGGCTACACCTTC; clone_size: -; v_call: TRBV29-1; d_call: -; j_call: TRBJ1-2
cdr3_aa: CASSLARGSYEQYF; cdr3_nt: TGTGCCAGCAGCTTAGCCAGGGGATCCTACGAGCAGTACTTC; clone_size: -; v_call: TRBV11-3; d_call: -; j_call: TRBJ2-7
cdr3_aa: CASSPLAASTDTQYF; cdr3_nt: TGTGCCAGCAGTCCCCTAGCGGCTAGCACAGATACGCAGTATTTT; clone_size: -; v_call: TRBV27; d_call: TRBD2; j_call: TRBJ2-3
cdr3_aa: CASSPRAGLAKNIQYF; cdr3_nt: TGTGCCAGCAGCCCTCGAGCGGGGCTAGCCAAAAACATTCAGTACTTC; clone_size: -; v_call: TRBV9; d_call: TRBD2; j_call: TRBJ2-4
cdr3_aa: CASSEGGVVALETQYF; cdr3_nt: TGTGCCAGCAGTGAAGGGGGAGTGGTGGCCTTAGAGACCCAGTACTTC; clone_size: -; v_call: TRBV6-1; d_call: -; j_call: TRBJ2-5
cdr3_aa: CASSLGGVTGNTIYF; cdr3_nt: TGTGCCAGCAGTTTAGGAGGGGTAACTGGAAACACCATATATTTT; clone_size: -; v_call: TRBV28; d_call: -; j_call: TRBJ1-3
cdr3_aa: CASSFRQVREQYF; cdr3_nt: TGTGCCAGCAGTTTTAGACAGGTACGCGAGCAGTACTTC; clone_size: -; v_call: TRBV6-6; d_call: -; j_call: TRBJ2-7
cdr3_aa: CASSEGFTNEKLFF; cdr3_nt: TGTGCCAGCAGCGAGGGGTTCACTAATGAAAAACTGTTTTTT; clone_size: few; v_call: TRBV9; d_call: -; j_call: TRBJ1-4